This T cell receptor (beta chain) was recovered during a study of T cell responses to AZD1222 COVID-19 vaccine. Study-level findings and limits: Repertoire samples came only from after the peak T cell response. Of the AZD1222 recipients, only 5 to 7 were seropositive at baseline. Spike-specific TCR breadth and depth were elevated following two AZD1222 doses. Dominant at 160-218 and 743-854, vaccine-associated CD4 TCRs also spanned spike.

The repertoire was sequenced with immunoSEQ multiplex PCR; TCRdb's copy has only in-frame clones and lacks some. The sample consists of about 110,000 clones, 86% of them appearing once. Points on this clone: Its antigen is unknown.

V lost 6 bases, J lost 6 bases, and 6 bases stayed unmatched. The CDR3 consists of 15 residues. CDR1 and CDR2 from the germline V gene are SGHTA and FQGNSA. This clonotype was obtained from an adult in good health. The sample consisted of peripheral blood, taken on day 0 of AZD1222 vaccination. This rearrangement joins TRBV7-2 to TRBJ2-1; 12 bases align to TRBD1. The CDR3 DNA reads TGTGCCAGCAGACCCGGGACAGGGGGCTTCAATGAGCAGTTCTTC. It encodes CASRPGTGGFNEQFF.